This paragraph reports one T cell receptor (beta chain). This clonotype was found once. Its antigen has not been determined. A much more abundant neighbour one base away suggests this may be a read error. Donors were 35 to 40 systemically healthy Caucasian individuals from Russia aged about 6 to 100 years. Ten milliliters of peripheral blood were drawn from each donor into EDTA-treated Vacutainer tubes. Ficoll-Paque density-gradient centrifugation was used to isolate PBMCs, with at least 7 million obtained per sample. Trizol reagent was used to extract total RNA from PBMCs, with at least 5.5 micrograms per sample. Naive CD45RAhigh/CD27high T cell percentages were measured by flow cytometry on a PBMC aliquot from every donor. Inclusive of the bounding cysteine and phenylalanine, the CDR3 is 14 residues long. Only the CDR3 DNA stays, 42 bases, in frame from base 1. The germline V gene specifies SQVTM as CDR1 and ANQGSEA as CDR2.

This entry is derived from a study of blood T cells in healthy people across ages (dated by TCRdb to 2013 to 2016). Some background on the complete study: In model experiments, template switching captured about one uniquely barcoded TCR beta cDNA molecule for every two T cells. Age-related changes in TCR beta repertoire diversity were measured in the study by deep sequencing normalized with unique cDNA molecular identifiers. The donors were split into four age groups: young (average around 16 years), middle-aged (around 37), aged (more than 55) and long-lived (approximately 80). To avoid experimental bias, donors of different ages were randomly spread across the sequencing lanes. For two donors (one aged 18 to 29 and one aged 80 or older), the study analyzed two additional independent replicas of 1 million unique cDNA reads from the same blood draw. General findings and caveats noted by the study authors: Because the CMV infection status of the donors was unknown, age-related changes in expanded clonotypes may potentially have been confounded. Because profiling used bulk unsorted PBMCs, naive and antigen-experienced compartments could not be compared conclusively. Observed TCR beta diversity per million T cells fell roughly linearly with age, and a significant reduction was already apparent by age around 40. The long-lived group showed more naive CD4+ T cells, fewer expanded clones and increased TCR diversity than the aged group, suggesting age selection. Observed TCR beta diversity correlated strongly with the percentage of naive T cells measured by flow cytometry. Estimates of total diversity from one million sequenced T cells were regarded as lower bounds and underestimates.

The library was obtained by 5' RACE. Sequencing relied on an Illumina HiSeq 2500. A second roughly 6 to 12 cycle PCR used a sample-barcoded 5' primer and a J-beta primer mix. A template-switch 5' adaptor carrying 12 random nucleotides introduced a unique molecular identifier onto each TCR beta cDNA molecule. Each sample yielded at least 2.5 million CDR3-containing paired-end reads. All of the RNA was converted into first-strand cDNA using the Mint cDNA synthesis kit, with a TRBC-specific oligonucleotide serving as the primer. All cDNA was treated with uracil-DNA glycosylase and then went through a first 18-cycle PCR with the universal primers M1SS and BC2_uni_R. In the original analysis: For normalization, 1 million high-quality reads were randomly selected from each sample, with every read carrying a distinct molecular identifier. Instead of being binned into consensus sequences, reads with shared molecular identifiers were discarded. MiTCR, run with a Q25 quality threshold and the strictest error-elimination algorithm, handled CDR3 identification, clonotype clustering and error correction. A nonparametric unseen species model with Euler transformation was used to estimate lower-bound total TCR beta diversity. TCRdb reworked the public reads: Q25 trimming with fastp, MiXCR clone assembly, productive beta chains retained. Each entry merges the rows of one CDR3 protein and shows their most common DNA and genes. These V and J calls originate from TCRdb's pipeline instead of the authors' own analysis. In all, the sample holds 850,000 to 1,100,000 distinct CDR3 sequences, and less than 45% of those were seen once. The ten biggest clones cover about 12% of the sample.

The sequence links TRBV29-1 to TRBJ2-5, and TRBD2 may be the D gene, going by 6 matching bases. This TCR was sampled from a man younger than 30 in good health. The material sequenced was blood. The nucleotides read TGCAACGTTTCGCCTGGGACTTTCCAAGAGACCCAGTACTTC. Translated, this gives CNVSPGTFQETQYF. The CDR3 plus the reference TRBV29-1 and TRBJ2-5 genes for the other parts give the full variable domain: SAVISQKPSRDICQRGTSLTIQCQVDSQVTMMFWYRQQPGQSLTLIATANQGSEATYESGFVIDKFPISRPNLTFSTLTVSNMSPEDSSIYLCNVSPGTFQETQYFGPGTRLLVL.